This TCR beta chain was observed in a study of T cells in women clearing cervical HPV infection. Turning to the study itself: Cases' blood sampling followed lesion detection by median about 150 days (90 to 200). Study-wide findings and caveats: TRBV6-7 abundance was lower in cases than controls (around 0.11% versus 0.16%).

TCRdb's copy holds only in-frame clones and misses some; the assay was immunoSEQ multiplex PCR. This sample lists over 30,000 clones; its ten largest clones have approximately 1.5%. Regarding this clone: Antigen specificity is unknown. With the read ending 3 residues before the CDR3 end, the germline J gene is used to fill in that end.

Germline lookup yields CDR1 MNHNS and CDR2 SASEGT. Trimming removed 1 base from V and 6 bases from J, with 10 bases in between. This CDR3 spans 15 amino acids. The chain carries TRBV6-1 and TRBJ1-6; TRBD1 is a possible D gene (6 bases). The source of this sequence is a woman aged 18 to 75 with a cervical HPV16 infection that either progressed to CIN3+ or cleared (not recorded which). Material: blood buffy coat. The sequenced part of the CDR3 DNA is TGTGCCAGCAGTGAAGAAGGGGGGGGTAATTCACCC. Amino acid sequence: CASSEEGGGNSP. The full CDR3 protein is CASSEEGGGNSPLHF.